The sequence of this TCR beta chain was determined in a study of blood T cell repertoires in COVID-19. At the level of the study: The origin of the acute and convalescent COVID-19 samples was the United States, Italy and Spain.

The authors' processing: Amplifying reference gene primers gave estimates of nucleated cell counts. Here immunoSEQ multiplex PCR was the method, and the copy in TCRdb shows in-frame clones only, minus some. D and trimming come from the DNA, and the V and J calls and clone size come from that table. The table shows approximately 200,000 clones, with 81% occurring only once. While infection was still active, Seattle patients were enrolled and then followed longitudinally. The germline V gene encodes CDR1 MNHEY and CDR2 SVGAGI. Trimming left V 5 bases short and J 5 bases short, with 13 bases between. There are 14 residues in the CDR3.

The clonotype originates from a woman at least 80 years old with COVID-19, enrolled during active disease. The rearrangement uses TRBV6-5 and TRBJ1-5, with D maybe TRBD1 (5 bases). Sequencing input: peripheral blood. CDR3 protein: CASSPLWGDQPQHF. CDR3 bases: TGTGCCAGCAGTCCATTGTGGGGGGATCAGCCCCAGCATTTT.